The clone carrying this TCR beta chain showed up just a few times. The CDR3 totals 16 residues. Germline loops: CDR1 LNHNV, CDR2 YYDKDF (reference sequence). V lost 1 base and J lost 1, with 11 bases in between. This specimen comes from a study of cytomegalovirus exposure and HLA in healthy donors. PCR involved 60 Vbeta and 13 Jbeta primers. Some clones are missing from TCRdb's copy, which holds only in-frame ones; the method was immunoSEQ multiplex PCR. Among around 170,000 clones, roughly 82% were seen once, and the ten largest hold 2% to 3%. Sequenced input: PBMCs. The receptor was derived from a woman in her fifties or sixties in good health and CMV-seropositive. J is TRBJ1-5 and V is TRBV15; perhaps TRBD1 as D (6 bases). The CDR3 region is CATSRGTESSNQPQHF. As DNA, the CDR3 is TGTGCCACCAGCAGAGGGACAGAGTCGAGCAATCAGCCCCAGCATTTT.